A selection of T cell receptor beta chains follows, all from one sample in a study of blood T cell repertoires in COVID-19. Libraries were prepared by immunoSEQ multiplex PCR; TCRdb keeps only in-frame clonotypes and omits some of them. The sample lists around 150,000 clones; over 70% were seen once. Sequenced: PBMCs or T cells enriched from blood (not recorded which). Receptors originate from a man aged 65 to 79 who had been exposed to COVID-19. The CDR3 runs from the conserved cysteine through the conserved F or W. A D gene is named only where the DNA matches it firmly.

cdr3_nt	cdr3_aa	d_call	j_call	v_call
TGCAGCGTTGAAGCGGGGCAGGGGGACACCGGGGAGCTGTTTTTT	CSVEAGQGDTGELFF	TRBD1	TRBJ2-2	TRBV29-1
TGTGCCAGCAGCTCTCACGCTAGCTTCGGATACGAGCAGTACTTC	CASSSHASFGYEQYF	NA	TRBJ2-7	TRBV11-2
TGTGCCAGCAGCTTAGAAGTCTCGGGGGCTTTCTTT	CASSLEVSGAFF	NA	TRBJ1-1	TRBV7-9
TGTGCCAGCAGTTTATCACAGGGGGTAGAGCAGTACTTC	CASSLSQGVEQYF	TRBD1	TRBJ2-7	TRBV27
TGTGCCAGCAGTCCTCTCCGGACAGGGGTCAATCAGCCCCAGCATTTT	CASSPLRTGVNQPQHF	TRBD1	TRBJ1-5	TRBV28
TGTGCCAGCCGGGACAGAGGCACTGAAGCTTTCTTT	CASRDRGTEAFF	TRBD1	TRBJ1-1	TRBV19
TGTGCCAGCACGAACACAGCTAACTATGGCTACACCTTC	CASTNTANYGYTF	NA	TRBJ1-2	TRBV28
TGTGCCAGCAGCCCATCGGACGCCATCGGGGGTTACACCTTC	CASSPSDAIGGYTF	NA	TRBJ1-2	TRBV9
TGTGCCAGCAGCGCCTCGACAGGGTACGATGGCTACACCTTC	CASSASTGYDGYTF	TRBD1	TRBJ1-2	TRBV9
TGTGCCAGCAGCTTAGACACCAATCAGCCCCAGCATTTT	CASSLDTNQPQHF	NA	TRBJ1-5	TRBV7-9